One and the same sample provided the 5 T cell receptor beta chains below, sequenced in a study of cytomegalovirus exposure and HLA in healthy donors. The PCR made use of 60 Vbeta and 13 Jbeta primers. Using immunoSEQ multiplex PCR, the repertoire was profiled, and TCRdb retains in-frame clones only, with some absent. The data show about 200,000 clones, 82% seen once. The sequencing input was PBMCs. The receptors here all came from a woman between 40 and 55 years old in good health and CMV-seronegative.

The chain links TRBV27 to TRBJ1-1; 10 bases agree with TRBD1. Germline V CDR1 and CDR2: MNHEY, SMNVEV (reference sequence). V shed 6 bases, J shed 0 bases, and the junction held 7 bases outside the gene matches. The CDR3 is 16 amino acids. The CDR3 coding sequence is TGTGCCAGCAGCCGGGACAGGGGCATTTTGAACACTGAAGCTTTCTTT. Translated: CASSRDRGILNTEAFF.

This rearrangement joins TRBV19 to TRBJ2-7, with TRBD2 matching 11 bases. Per germline, CDR1 LNHDA and CDR2 SQIVND (reference sequence). The CDR3 extends over 15 amino acids. V dropped 6 bases and J dropped 2; count of bases not matched to a gene: 6. This chain's CDR3 is CASSMTSGTAYEQYF. Written as DNA, the CDR3 is TGTGCCAGTAGCATGACTAGCGGGACCGCCTACGAGCAGTACTTC. The whole variable domain, filled in from reference TRBV19 and TRBJ2-7, reads DGGITQSPKYLFRKEGQNVTLSCEQNLNHDAMYWYRQDPGQGLRLIYYSQIVNDFQKGDIAEGYSVSREKKESFPLTVTSAQKNPTAFYLCASSMTSGTAYEQYFGPGTRLTVT.

The rearrangement joins TRBV7-6 to TRBJ1-1, with D perhaps matching TRBD1 (5 bases). This CDR3 spans 15 amino acids. Germline V gene lookup returns CDR1 SGHVS and CDR2 FNYEAQ. V was trimmed by 5 bases and J by 0 bases, leaving 13 bases between them. CDR3 loop: CASSPTGSMNTEAFF. CDR3 sequence (DNA): TGTGCCAGCAGCCCAACAGGTAGCATGAACACTGAAGCTTTCTTT.

The chain links TRBV25-1 to TRBJ1-4, with 7 bases fitting TRBD1. The germline V gene encodes CDR1 MGHDK and CDR2 SYGVNS. The J segment lost 5 bases and the V segment lost 4 bases, leaving 10 bases of the junction unmatched. The CDR3 is made up of 16 amino acids. This CDR3 is CASSAHYPGQNEKLFF. For the CDR3, the DNA is TGTGCCAGCAGTGCCCATTATCCGGGACAGAATGAAAAACTGTTTTTT.

Turning to this clone: This CDR3 is also generated by other DNA sequences in the sample. The chain recombines TRBV30 with TRBJ1-4; the match to TRBD1 covers 7 bases. The CDR3 runs to 14 residues. Germline CDR1 GTSNPN, CDR2 SVGIG (reference sequence). The V segment lost 2 bases and the J segment 2 bases; nucleotides outside the gene matches: 2. The CDR3 spells CAWSQGVTNEKLFF. As DNA, the CDR3 is TGTGCCTGGAGTCAGGGGGTTACTAATGAAAAACTGTTTTTT.